This is a list of T cell receptor beta chains from one sample in a study of control samples from healthy donors and cancer patients. Generated by immunoSEQ multiplex PCR, the TCRdb table keeps only in-frame clones and is missing some. The data show about 150,000 clones, with 85% to 95% seen just once and 13% to 15% held by the top ten. The sequencing sample was made of PBMCs. The receptors stem from a man aged 55-75 years with colorectal cancer. The CDR3 runs from the conserved cysteine through the conserved F or W. Each record gives: D gene, clone size, V gene, J gene, CDR3 protein, CDR3 DNA. D genes are given only for firm matches. Size values are once, few and many counts, or a class for expanded clones, and some rows have none.

.	.	TRBV5-4	TRBJ2-7	CASSRTGREQYF	TGTGCCAGCAGCCGAACAGGGCGCGAGCAGTACTTC
.	.	TRBV30	TRBJ1-5	CAWSLPQNQPQHF	TGTGCCTGGAGTCTTCCCCAGAATCAGCCCCAGCATTTT
.	.	TRBV6-2/TRBV6-3	TRBJ2-3	CASSYSGPDTQYF	TGTGCCAGCAGTTACTCTGGGCCAGATACGCAGTATTTT
.	.	TRBV12-3/TRBV12-4	TRBJ1-1	CASSLRRVAEAFF	TGTGCCAGCAGTTTACGTAGAGTTGCTGAAGCTTTCTTT
.	.	TRBV30	TRBJ1-6	CAWSGQDQSPLHF	TGTGCCTGGAGTGGACAGGATCAATCACCCCTCCACTTT
.	.	TRBV5-1	TRBJ2-3	CASSLGGVTDTQYF	TGCGCCAGCAGCTTGGGAGGGGTCACAGATACGCAGTATTTT
.	.	TRBV9	TRBJ1-1	CASSVAPADTEAFF	TGTGCCAGCAGCGTAGCCCCAGCGGACACTGAAGCTTTCTTT
.	.	TRBV5-4	TRBJ2-1	CASSFPGRSSYNEQFF	TGTGCCAGCAGTTTCCCCGGACGGAGCTCCTACAATGAGCAGTTCTTC
TRBD1	once	TRBV29-1	TRBJ1-1	CSVFDRANTEAFF	TGCAGCGTTTTTGACAGGGCGAACACTGAAGCTTTCTTT
.	.	TRBV4-1	TRBJ1-6	CASSHPQGRTPLHF	TGCGCCAGCAGCCACCCACAGGGTAGGACACCCCTCCACTTT
.	.	TRBV7-9	TRBJ1-1	CASSLALGNTEAFF	TGTGCCAGCAGCTTAGCGCTAGGGAACACTGAAGCTTTCTTT
.	.	TRBV7-2	TRBJ2-5	CASSLFGQGSGETQYF	TGTGCCAGCAGCTTATTCGGGCAGGGGTCCGGGGAGACCCAGTACTTC
.	.	TRBV9	TRBJ2-1	CASSVSYNEQFF	TGTGCCAGCAGCGTATCGTACAATGAGCAGTTCTTC
.	.	TRBV10-1	TRBJ2-1	CASSPGADIHYNEQFF	TGCGCCAGCAGTCCAGGCGCAGATATCCACTACAATGAGCAGTTCTTC
.	.	TRBV7-9	TRBJ1-1	CASSFATDEAFF	TGTGCCAGCAGCTTCGCGACAGACGAAGCTTTCTTT
TRBD1	.	TRBV7-2	TRBJ1-1	CASSSRLTGGQAFF	TGTGCCAGCAGCTCAAGGTTGACAGGGGGCCAAGCTTTCTTT
.	.	TRBV10-2	TRBJ2-7	CASSSTGYEQYF	TGCGCCAGCAGTAGTACGGGTTACGAGCAGTACTTC
TRBD2	.	TRBV7-7	TRBJ2-3	CASSSGLAGIDTQYF	TGTGCCAGCAGCTCCGGACTAGCGGGGATAGATACGCAGTATTTT
.	.	TRBV5-6	TRBJ1-4	CASSFGQLNEKLFF	TGTGCCAGCAGCTTTGGCCAGCTTAATGAAAAACTGTTTTTT
TRBD1	.	TRBV6-5	TRBJ2-7	CATVGSQGPPYEQYF	TGTGCCACCGTGGGGTCACAGGGGCCTCCCTACGAGCAGTACTTC
.	.	TRBV6-2/TRBV6-3	TRBJ2-5	CASSYGQQETQYF	TGTGCCAGCAGTTACGGACAGCAAGAGACCCAGTACTTC
.	.	TRBV19	TRBJ1-1	CASSIAGGNTEAFF	TGTGCCAGTAGTATAGCCGGGGGTAACACTGAAGCTTTCTTT
TRBD2	.	TRBV27	TRBJ2-1	CASSQPGLAGANEQFF	TGTGCCAGCAGTCAACCGGGTCTAGCGGGGGCCAATGAGCAGTTCTTC
TRBD1	once	TRBV5-5	TRBJ2-7	CASSLEGQGSYEQYF	TGTGCCAGCAGCTTGGAGGGACAGGGATCATACGAGCAGTACTTC
.	.	TRBV12-3/TRBV12-4	TRBJ1-4	CASSRVGELFF	TGTGCCAGCAGTCGCGTAGGGGAACTGTTTTTT
TRBD1	.	TRBV2	TRBJ1-5	CASTPGQDYSNQPQHF	TGTGCCAGCACCCCCGGACAGGACTATAGCAATCAGCCCCAGCATTTT
.	.	TRBV5-1	TRBJ2-5	CASSLQGQGETQYF	TGCGCCAGCAGCTTGCAGGGTCAAGGGGAGACCCAGTACTTC
.	once	TRBV18	TRBJ2-3	CASSPMADSTDTQYF	TGTGCCAGCTCACCTATGGCGGATAGCACAGATACGCAGTATTTT
TRBD1	.	TRBV7-9	TRBJ2-2	CASSPGQGNTGELFF	TGTGCCAGCAGCCCGGGACAGGGAAACACCGGGGAGCTGTTTTTT
.	.	TRBV27	TRBJ1-2	CASSWDRGYGYTF	TGTGCCAGCAGTTGGGACCGTGGCTATGGCTACACCTTC
.	.	TRBV7-8	TRBJ1-1	CASSSPTAEAFF	TGTGCCAGCAGCTCGCCGACCGCTGAAGCTTTCTTT
.	once	TRBV21-1	TRBJ1-1	CASSKEGSTAEAFF	TGTGCCAGCAGCAAAGAGGGTTCGACAGCTGAAGCTTTCTTT
TRBD1	.	TRBV9	TRBJ1-3	CASSPGQGGISGNTIYF	TGTGCCAGCAGCCCCGGACAGGGTGGGATCTCTGGAAACACCATATATTTT
TRBD1	once	TRBV9	TRBJ2-7	CASSVSQGDYEQYF	TGTGCCAGCAGCGTATCGCAGGGGGACTACGAGCAGTACTTC
.	.	TRBV3-1/TRBV3-2	TRBJ2-3	CASSQDRRGPSTDTQYF	TGTGCCAGCAGCCAAGATCGGCGGGGGCCAAGCACAGATACGCAGTATTTT
.	.	TRBV27	TRBJ2-6	CASSFLEGTGANVLTF	TGTGCCAGCAGTTTCTTAGAGGGAACTGGGGCCAACGTCCTGACTTTC
.	.	TRBV27	TRBJ1-3	CASSSLSTGSGNTIYF	TGTGCCAGCAGTTCCCTCTCCACAGGATCTGGAAACACCATATATTTT
.	.	TRBV5-1	TRBJ2-2	CASSLVTGGTGELFF	TGCGCCAGCAGCTTGGTGACGGGCGGCACCGGGGAGCTGTTTTTT
TRBD1	.	TRBV6-5	TRBJ2-7	CASRDRGGGYEQYF	TGTGCCAGCAGGGACAGGGGTGGGGGCTACGAGCAGTACTTC
TRBD2	once	TRBV7-2	TRBJ2-1	CASSSGTRSHEQFF	TGTGCCAGCAGCTCCGGGACTAGATCACATGAGCAGTTCTTC
TRBD2	.	TRBV19	TRBJ2-3	CASSIAAGSTDTQYF	TGTGCCAGTAGTATAGCAGCGGGAAGCACAGATACGCAGTATTTT
TRBD2	.	TRBV5-1	TRBJ2-7	CASSLSGAVYEQYF	TGCGCCAGCAGCTTGAGCGGGGCAGTTTACGAGCAGTACTTC
TRBD1	.	TRBV18	TRBJ2-7	CASSPQGAVGEQYF	TGTGCCAGCTCACCACAGGGGGCGGTGGGGGAGCAGTACTTC
.	.	TRBV7-9	TRBJ2-6	CASSLGTSGANVLTF	TGTGCCAGCAGCTTGGGGACCTCTGGGGCCAACGTCCTGACTTTC
.	once	TRBV3-1/TRBV3-2	TRBJ2-7	CASSHFRAPEQYF	TGTGCCAGCAGCCACTTCAGGGCCCCCGAGCAGTACTTC
TRBD1	.	TRBV7-9	TRBJ1-1	CASSLRTGGGGAEAFF	TGTGCCAGCAGCTTACGGACAGGGGGCGGAGGGGCTGAAGCTTTCTTT
.	once	TRBV24-1	TRBJ2-1	CATSDLRAGYNEQFF	TGTGCCACCAGTGATTTAAGGGCAGGATACAATGAGCAGTTCTTC
.	.	TRBV3-1/TRBV3-2	TRBJ2-7	CASSQDRAARRDEQYF	TGTGCCAGCAGCCAAGATCGGGCAGCCCGGAGGGACGAGCAGTACTTC
TRBD2	.	TRBV6-4	TRBJ2-3	CASSEGAGGPDTQYF	TGTGCCAGCAGTGAGGGGGCGGGGGGACCGGATACGCAGTATTTT
.	.	TRBV28	TRBJ1-4	CASSSRDEKLFF	TGTGCCAGCAGTTCCAGAGATGAAAAACTGTTTTTT
.	.	TRBV12-3/TRBV12-4	TRBJ2-7	CASSLGRADEQYF	TGTGCCAGCAGTTTAGGCAGGGCGGACGAGCAGTACTTC
TRBD1	.	TRBV18	TRBJ2-3	CASSTNRGDTQYF	TGTGCCAGCTCAACCAACAGGGGAGATACGCAGTATTTT
.	.	TRBV19	TRBJ1-1	CASSIYDTEAFF	TGTGCCAGTAGTATATACGACACTGAAGCTTTCTTT
.	.	TRBV5-4	TRBJ1-5	CASSFGGSNQPQHF	TGTGCCAGCAGCTTCGGGGGTAGCAATCAGCCCCAGCATTTT
.	once	TRBV5-1	TRBJ2-7	CASSLEPHFYEQYF	TGCGCCAGCAGCTTGGAACCTCATTTCTACGAGCAGTACTTC
TRBD1	.	TRBV27	TRBJ2-3	CASSPSTGGADTQYF	TGTGCCAGCAGTCCATCGACAGGGGGCGCAGATACGCAGTATTTT
TRBD1	.	TRBV3-1/TRBV3-2	TRBJ1-3	CASSPGTGEGNTIYF	TGTGCCAGCAGCCCCGGGACAGGGGAAGGAAACACCATATATTTT
.	.	TRBV6-5	TRBJ2-5	CASDSLYPQETQYF	TGTGCCAGTGACTCCCTCTATCCCCAAGAGACCCAGTACTTC